This T cell receptor (beta chain) was captured by sequencing in a study of identical twins. Trimming cost V 5 bases and J 0 bases, with 14 bases left between them. The CDR3 contains 16 residues. Germline V lookup: CDR1 MNHEY, CDR2 SMNVEV (reference sequence). Regarding this clonotype: Antigen unknown.

Study-wide points: Invariant MAIT and iNKT cells could partly confound zero-insertion analyses. A cross-sectional statistical analysis, not follow-up of the same donors, supported the conclusions.

Template switching added a universal primer site; cDNA carried unique molecular identifiers. TCRdb recomputed calls from the 5' RACE reads with MiXCR, one row per CDR3 protein. The sample contains 450,000 or so distinct CDR3 sequences, 14% of which appear only once. These data were also reused for a study on yellow fever vaccine responses in identical twins. That study adds: Twins' vaccine T cell response reportedly seemed partly convergent, partly personalized.

The chain links TRBV27 to TRBJ2-1; D is unresolved. Material: CD4+ T cells sorted from blood. This receptor was identified in a woman younger than 35 in good health. CDR3 bases: TGTGCCAGCAGTACAACGCGCGGACCCTCCTACAATGAGCAGTTCTTC. Translating gives CASSTTRGPSYNEQFF.